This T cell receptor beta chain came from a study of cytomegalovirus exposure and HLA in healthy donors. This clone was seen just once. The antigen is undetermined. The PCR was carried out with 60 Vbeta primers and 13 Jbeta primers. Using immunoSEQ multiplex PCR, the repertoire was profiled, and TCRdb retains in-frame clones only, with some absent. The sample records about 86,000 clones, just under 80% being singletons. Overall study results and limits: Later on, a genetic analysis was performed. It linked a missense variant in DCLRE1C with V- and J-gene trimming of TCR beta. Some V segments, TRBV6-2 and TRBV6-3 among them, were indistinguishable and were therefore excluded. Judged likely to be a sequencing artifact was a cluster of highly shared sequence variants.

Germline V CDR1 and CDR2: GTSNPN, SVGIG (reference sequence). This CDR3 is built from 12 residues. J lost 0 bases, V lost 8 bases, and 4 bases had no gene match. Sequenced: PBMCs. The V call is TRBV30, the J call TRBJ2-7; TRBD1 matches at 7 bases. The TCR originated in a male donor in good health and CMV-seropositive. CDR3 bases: TGTGCCGGCCGGGACAGCTCCTACGAGCAGTACTTC. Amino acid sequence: CAGRDSSYEQYF. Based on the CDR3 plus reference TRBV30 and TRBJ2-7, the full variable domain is SQTIHQWPATLVQPVGSPLSLECTVEGTSNPNLYWYRQAAGRGLQLLFYSVGIGQISSEVPQNLSASRPQDRQFILSSKKLLLSDSGFYLCAGRDSSYEQYFGPGTRLTVT.